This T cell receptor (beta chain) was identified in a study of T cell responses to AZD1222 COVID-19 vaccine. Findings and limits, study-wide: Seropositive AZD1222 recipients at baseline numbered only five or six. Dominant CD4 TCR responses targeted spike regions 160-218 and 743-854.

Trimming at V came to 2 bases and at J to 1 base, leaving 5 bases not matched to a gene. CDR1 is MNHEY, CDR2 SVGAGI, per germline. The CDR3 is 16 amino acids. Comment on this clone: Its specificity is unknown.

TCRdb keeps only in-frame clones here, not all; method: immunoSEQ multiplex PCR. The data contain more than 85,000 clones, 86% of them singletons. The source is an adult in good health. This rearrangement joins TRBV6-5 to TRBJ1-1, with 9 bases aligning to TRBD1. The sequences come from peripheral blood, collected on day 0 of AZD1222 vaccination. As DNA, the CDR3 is TGTGCCAGCAGTTACCCGCCGGGACAGGGGAACACTGAAGCTTTCTTT. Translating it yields CASSYPPGQGNTEAFF.